The rows below give T cell receptor beta chains drawn from one sample of a study of cytomegalovirus exposure and HLA in healthy donors. Using immunoSEQ multiplex PCR, the repertoire was profiled, and TCRdb retains in-frame clones only, with some absent. The table includes 60,000 to 75,000 clones, roughly 72% detected once. The sequencing input was PBMCs. The receptors originated from a woman in her thirties in good health and CMV-seropositive. CDR3s leave out the opening cysteine and the closing phenylalanine or tryptophan. A D gene is named only where the DNA matches it firmly. The listing skips clone size in some rows; elsewhere it reads once, few, many or a size class.

NA	NA	TRBV20-1	TRBJ2-1	SAPAYNEQF
NA	NA	TRBV7-9	TRBJ2-1	ASTVYNEQF
NA	NA	TRBV6-5	TRBJ2-7	ASSYRGGYEQY
NA	few	TRBV4-1	TRBJ2-7	ASSQDWDKAFYEQY
NA	few	TRBV30	TRBJ2-7	AWSVTYEQY
NA	NA	TRBV4-3	TRBJ2-3	ASSQEAPGGDTQY
TRBD1	once	TRBV28	TRBJ2-5	ASSLSIGTGLKETQY
NA	NA	TRBV5-1	TRBJ1-2	ASSQNNYGYT
NA	NA	TRBV7-2	TRBJ2-7	ASSIGTRAGEQY
NA	NA	TRBV2	TRBJ1-4	ASSGQGLAVGEKLF
NA	NA	TRBV7-2	TRBJ1-1	ASSLAGQLMGTEAF
TRBD1	NA	TRBV5-1	TRBJ2-2	ASSFKGANTGELF
NA	NA	TRBV29-1	TRBJ2-7	SVELQGYEQY
NA	NA	TRBV18	TRBJ1-1	ASSPNSHANTEAF
NA	few	TRBV11-2	TRBJ1-4	ASSLDRGEKLF
NA	once	TRBV10-2	TRBJ1-2	ASSAQGTYGYT
NA	NA	TRBV28	TRBJ1-2	ASSSGFYGYT
TRBD2	NA	TRBV5-6	TRBJ2-7	ASSMWTSYEQY
TRBD2	NA	TRBV28	TRBJ2-3	ASSLAGAGTDTQY
NA	NA	TRBV28	TRBJ1-2	ASSLRQVVDGYT
TRBD1	NA	TRBV25-1	TRBJ1-4	ASSVPGTVGEKLF
NA	NA	TRBV30	TRBJ1-2	AWRRGSGPSYGYT
NA	NA	TRBV7-8	TRBJ2-7	ASSLTGTLTYEQY
NA	medium-sized	TRBV9	TRBJ2-1	ASSVERASRNEQF
TRBD2	NA	TRBV30	TRBJ2-7	ACLRAGTIYEQY
NA	NA	TRBV7-2	TRBJ2-3	ASSLTQGDTQY
NA	NA	TRBV11-2	TRBJ2-3	ASSSPLEGETDTQY
NA	NA	TRBV30	TRBJ1-1	AWSVRGNTEAF
NA	NA	TRBV5-1	TRBJ2-7	ASSLGRDYEQY
NA	once	TRBV6-5	TRBJ1-2	ASGPLESNYGYT
NA	few	TRBV2	TRBJ2-7	ASSGLDYEQY
NA	NA	TRBV28	TRBJ2-4	ASSLRIAKNIQY
TRBD1	once	TRBV5-4	TRBJ1-2	ASSLDRDSRGGYT
TRBD2	NA	TRBV5-1	TRBJ2-7	ASRLTSGAGEQY
TRBD1	NA	TRBV30	TRBJ1-3	AWSADRGHTIY
TRBD1	NA	TRBV30	TRBJ1-5	AWSTRGQLGGPQH
NA	few	TRBV6-4	TRBJ2-2	ASSDFGYTGELF
TRBD1	NA	TRBV9	TRBJ1-2	ASSVQGQGNGYT
NA	NA	TRBV15	TRBJ2-1	ATSRDRGGFNEQF
TRBD2	NA	TRBV7-2	TRBJ2-7	ASSLWGRTSGRGSYEQY
TRBD2	few	TRBV7-9	TRBJ2-1	ASSFVPGLASYNEQF
NA	NA	TRBV25-1	TRBJ2-7	ASSAPGHLFEQY
TRBD2	NA	TRBV30	TRBJ2-7	AYTRDYTDEQY
NA	NA	TRBV5-4	TRBJ2-7	ASSLDSTPAYEQY
NA	NA	TRBV9	TRBJ1-1	ASSEASNTEAF
TRBD2	NA	TRBV2	TRBJ2-7	ASSERHWTSVDSYEQY
TRBD1	NA	TRBV20-1	TRBJ2-7	SARQGIEQY
NA	NA	TRBV27	TRBJ1-1	ASSLSVMNTEAF
TRBD1	NA	TRBV5-1	TRBJ2-7	ASSLGTGAHEQY
NA	NA	TRBV5-1	TRBJ1-2	ASSLPGLDGYT